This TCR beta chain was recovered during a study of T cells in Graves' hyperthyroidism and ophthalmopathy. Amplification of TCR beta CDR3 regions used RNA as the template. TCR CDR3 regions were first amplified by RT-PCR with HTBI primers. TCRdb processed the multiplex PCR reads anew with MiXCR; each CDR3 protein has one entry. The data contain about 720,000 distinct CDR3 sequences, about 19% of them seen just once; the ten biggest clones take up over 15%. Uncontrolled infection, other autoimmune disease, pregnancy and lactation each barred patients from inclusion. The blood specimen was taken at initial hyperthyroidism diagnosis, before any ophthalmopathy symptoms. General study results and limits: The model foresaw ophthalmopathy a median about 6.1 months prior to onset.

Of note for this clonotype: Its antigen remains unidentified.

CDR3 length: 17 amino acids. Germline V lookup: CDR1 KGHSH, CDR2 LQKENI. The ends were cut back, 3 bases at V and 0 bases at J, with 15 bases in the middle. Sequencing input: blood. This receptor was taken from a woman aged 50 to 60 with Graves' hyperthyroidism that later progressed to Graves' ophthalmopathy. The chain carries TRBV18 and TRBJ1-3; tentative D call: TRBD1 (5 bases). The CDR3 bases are TGTGCCAGCTCACCGTCCGGGGGAGCAATCTCTGGAAACACCATATATTTT. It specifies CASSPSGGAISGNTIYF.